Shown below are 14 T cell receptor beta chains from a single sample sequenced in a study of T cell responses to AZD1222 COVID-19 vaccine. Here immunoSEQ multiplex PCR was the method, and the copy in TCRdb shows in-frame clones only, minus some. The table lists around 18,000 clones, 81% of them singletons. The source was peripheral blood, collected 28 days after the second AZD1222 dose. These receptors were obtained from an adult who received the AZD1222 COVID-19 vaccine.

The CDR3 bases are TGTGCCACCAGCAGAGATCGAGCGGGAGCCACAGATACGCAGTATTTT. As protein: CATSRDRAGATDTQYF. The rearrangement links TRBV15 to TRBJ2-3; TRBD2 matches 8 bases. The CDR3 consists of 16 residues. Trimming at V came to 0 bases and at J to 2 bases, leaving 4 bases not matched to a gene. The germline gives CDR1 LNHNV, CDR2 YYDKDF (reference sequence).

The chain combines TRBV15 with TRBJ1-1, with D possibly being TRBD1 (5 bases). From germline, CDR1 is LNHNV and CDR2 YYDKDF (reference sequence). The CDR3 runs 15 residues. V gave up 0 bases and J gave up 2 bases, with 10 bases separating them. CDR3 sequence (DNA): TGTGCCACCAGCAGAGATTGGGGGGGTAACACTGAAGCTTTCTTT. Translating it yields CATSRDWGGNTEAFF.

V gene TRBV7-2 combines with J gene TRBJ2-1, with TRBD2 matching over 12 bases. From germline, CDR1 is SGHTA and CDR2 FQGNSA. V gave up 4 bases and J gave up 10 bases; unmatched junction bases: 8. CDR3 length: 15 amino acids. CDR3 DNA sequence: TGTGCCAGCAGCTCTTGGACTAGCGGGGCCCAGGAGCAGTTCTTC. Amino acids: CASSSWTSGAQEQFF.

The chain combines TRBV5-4 with TRBJ1-2, with a possible D match to TRBD1 (6 bases). Germline assignment: CDR1 SGHNT and CDR2 YYREEE (reference sequence). Trimming removed 0 bases at V and 2 bases at J, with 8 bases between. CDR3 length: 14 residues. The CDR3 reads CASSLVRGNYGYTF. The CDR3 nucleotides are TGTGCCAGCAGCTTGGTTAGGGGGAACTATGGCTACACCTTC. The entire variable domain, with the rest obtained from reference TRBV5-4 and TRBJ1-2, is as follows: ETGVTQSPTHLIKTRGQQVTLRCSSQSGHNTVSWYQQALGQGPQFIFQYYREEENGRGNFPPRFSGLQFPNYSSELNVNALELDDSALYLCASSLVRGNYGYTFGSGTRLTVV.

The V and J genes are TRBV4-3 and TRBJ2-2, with 11 nucleotides matching TRBD2. Germline lookup yields CDR1 LGHNA and CDR2 YSLEER. The CDR3 consists of 18 residues. After removal of 0 bases from V and 5 bases from J, the junction contained 8 bases not matched to a gene. CDR3 amino acids: CASSQEGLAALSTGELFF. CDR3 bases: TGCGCCAGCAGCCAAGAGGGACTAGCGGCCCTTAGTACCGGGGAGCTGTTTTTT.

The chain employs TRBV30 and TRBJ2-5; no firm D call. Germline lookup yields CDR1 GTSNPN and CDR2 SVGIG (reference sequence). The V and J ends lost 5 bases and 2 bases respectively, with 18 bases between them. This CDR3 is 15 amino acids long. CDR3 amino acids: CAWDRLTLRQETQYF. The CDR3 DNA follows: TGTGCCTGGGATCGTCTCACGTTACGTCAAGAGACCCAGTACTTC.

This clone has just a few counts. The genes are TRBV7-2 and TRBJ2-7, with a tentative D call TRBD1 (6 bases). The CDR3 is 13 residues long. The V end was cut by 8 bases, the J end by 3 bases, with 14 bases between. Germline CDR1 reads SGHTA; CDR2 reads FQGNSA. The CDR3, as DNA: TGTGCCAGCGTCCGGGACAACCTCTACGAGCAGTACTTC. This gives the protein CASVRDNLYEQYF.

The V call is TRBV2, the J call TRBJ1-4; maybe TRBD1 (5 bases). Germline loops: CDR1 SNHLY, CDR2 FYNNEI. CDR3 length equals 13 residues. Trimming stripped 4 bases from V and 4 bases from J, with 7 bases between. In DNA, the CDR3 is TGTGCCAGCAGTGGGGACGATAATGAAAAACTGTTTTTT. It encodes CASSGDDNEKLFF.

The chain's CDR3 is CASSQVGVIGEAFF. The CDR3 coding sequence is TGTGCCAGCAGCCAAGTAGGGGTGATCGGTGAAGCTTTCTTT. The V and J genes are TRBV3-1 (or the pseudogene TRBV3-2) and TRBJ1-1; TRBD1 might be the D (5 bases). Germline V lookup: CDR1 LGHDT, CDR2 YNNKEL (reference sequence). Trimming removed 1 base at V and 7 bases at J, with 13 bases between. The CDR3 has 14 amino acids.

In DNA, the CDR3 is TGTGCCAGCAGTTCAAACGGATGGACCGGACCTAGGAATTACGAGCAGTACTTC. Translating it yields CASSSNGWTGPRNYEQYF. The chain combines TRBV27 with TRBJ2-7; no clear D. The ends were cut back, 4 bases at V and 4 bases at J, with 26 bases in the middle. Germline V gene lookup returns CDR1 MNHEY and CDR2 SMNVEV (reference sequence). This CDR3 is built from 18 residues.

This chain connects TRBV30 to TRBJ1-2; D gene unclear. V lost 0 bases and J lost 5, with 10 bases in between. Germline V CDR1 and CDR2: GTSNPN, SVGIG (reference sequence). CDR3 length: 13 residues. The CDR3 DNA is TGTGCCTGGAGTGTATTTTCACATTATGGCTACACCTTC. This sequence encodes CAWSVFSHYGYTF.

This chain joins TRBV5-5 and TRBJ1-1; a possible D gene is TRBD1 (5 bases). The length of the CDR3 is 16 residues. With 0 bases removed from V and 3 bases from J, the gap between germline ends came to 15 bases. Germline V CDR1 and CDR2: SGHKS, YYEKEE (reference sequence). For the CDR3, the DNA is TGTGCCAGCAGCTTGGCCGTGGTCAGGGCGTACACTGAAGCTTTCTTT. Protein product: CASSLAVVRAYTEAFF.

The chain links TRBV10-3 to TRBJ1-1; 9 bases are a match to TRBD1. V trimming: 6 bases; J trimming: 5 bases; junction bases outside the gene matches: 10. The germline V gene has CDR1 ENHRY and CDR2 SYGVKD. The CDR3 has 15 residues. CDR3 protein: CAIRDTGDRVTEAFF. CDR3 bases: TGTGCCATCAGAGACACTGGGGACAGGGTTACTGAAGCTTTCTTT.

CDR3 in DNA: TGCGCCAGCAGCCTTCGTCCCGGGACAGGGTTGGATGGCTACACCTTC. This gives the protein CASSLRPGTGLDGYTF. The J gene is TRBJ1-2, the V gene TRBV5-1, with TRBD1 matching over 9 bases. This CDR3 spans 16 amino acids. Germline trimming cut 4 bases from V and 6 bases from J; bases unmatched to any gene: 13. CDR1 and CDR2 from the germline V gene are SGHRS and YFSETQ.